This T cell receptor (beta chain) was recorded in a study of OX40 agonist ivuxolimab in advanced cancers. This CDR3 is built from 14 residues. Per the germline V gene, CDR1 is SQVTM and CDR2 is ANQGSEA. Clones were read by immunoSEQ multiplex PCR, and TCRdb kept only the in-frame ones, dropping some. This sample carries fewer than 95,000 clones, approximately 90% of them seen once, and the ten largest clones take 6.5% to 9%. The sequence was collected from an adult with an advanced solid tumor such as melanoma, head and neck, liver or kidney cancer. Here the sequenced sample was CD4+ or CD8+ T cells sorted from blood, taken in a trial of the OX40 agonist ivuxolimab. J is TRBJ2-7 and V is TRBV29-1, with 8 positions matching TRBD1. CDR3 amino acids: CNVEGQESSYEQYF. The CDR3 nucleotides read TGCAACGTGGAGGGACAGGAGAGCTCCTACGAGCAGTACTTC.